This T cell receptor (beta chain) emerged from a study of beta chain features in type 1 diabetes. Germline CDR1 MNHEY, CDR2 SMNVEV (reference sequence). With 5 bases clipped from V and 1 base from J, the junction kept 6 bases outside the gene matches. CDR3 length: 15 residues. Over 95% purity was reached by all sorted populations. This clone was seen a few times. Its antigen is unknown. Expressed TCRB transcripts were sequenced because the entire RNA isolate underwent reverse transcription. Assay used: immunoSEQ multiplex PCR; TCRdb lists only in-frame clones, some missing. The sample shows about 150,000 clones, 10% of them seen only once. Study results and caveats: Moderately but significantly shorter TCRB CDR3s were found in Type 1 diabetes patients in all four CD4+ subsets.

Input material: central memory CD4+ T cells from blood. The source is a man aged 25 to 40 with type 1 diabetes. The V and J genes are TRBV27 and TRBJ2-7, with TRBD1 matching 9 bases. The CDR3 sequence: CASSPGTGSSYEQYF. The CDR3, as DNA: TGTGCCAGCAGTCCGGGGACAGGGAGTTCCTACGAGCAGTACTTC.